Presented here are 18 T cell receptor beta chains from one specimen sequenced in a study of Ad26.COV2.S vaccination and SARS-CoV-2 variants. Treatment given: 19 received Ad26.COV2.S at low or high dose, single or two shots; five or six received placebo; per-sample allocation not given. The study sampled participants on day 63 after the first vaccine or placebo injection. The method was immunoSEQ multiplex PCR; TCRdb's version includes in-frame clones alone and lacks a portion of them. Of roughly 390,000 clones in the sample, less than 90% were seen once. The sequences come from peripheral blood, collected in a trial of Ad26.COV2.S vaccine versus placebo. The source of these receptors is a person between 18 and 65 years old who received the Ad26.COV2.S COVID-19 vaccine or a placebo.

The chain employs TRBV7-6 and TRBJ1-6; D remains unclear. The CDR3 is 14 amino acids. Looked up from germline, CDR1 is SGHVS and CDR2 is FNYEAQ. Trimming pared 2 bases from V and 4 bases from J, leaving 6 bases between. CDR3 sequence (DNA): TGTGCCAGCAGCTTACGGACGTATAATTCACCCCTCCACTTT. It yields the protein CASSLRTYNSPLHF.

CDR3 region: CASRLQVLVGEQYF. The CDR3 region has the DNA TGTGCCAGCAGACTACAGGTGCTCGTCGGCGAGCAGTACTTC. The J gene is TRBJ2-7, the V gene TRBV2; possible D gene TRBD1, 5 bases. Deletions cut 6 bases from V and 6 bases from J, with 18 bases between. The CDR3 covers 14 residues. The germline V gene has CDR1 SNHLY and CDR2 FYNNEI.

V and J are TRBV5-1 and TRBJ2-3; D is ambiguous. CDR3 length equals 15 residues. Germline CDR1 is SGHRS and CDR2 is YFSETQ. V shed 1 base and J shed 0 bases, with 9 bases lying between them. Here the CDR3 reads CASSLTSSSTDTQYF. CDR3 bases: TGCGCCAGCAGCTTGACCAGTTCTAGCACAGATACGCAGTATTTT.

This chain links TRBV18 with TRBJ2-5; a weak D match, TRBD1 (6 bases). Per germline, CDR1 KGHSH and CDR2 LQKENI. This CDR3 is 13 amino acids long. The V end was cut by 3 bases, the J end by 4 bases, with 9 bases between. The CDR3 reads CASSPETGETQYF. In DNA form, the CDR3 reads TGTGCCAGCTCACCGGAGACAGGAGAGACCCAGTACTTC. The variable domain in full, with the rest retrieved from reference TRBV18 and TRBJ2-5, is NAGVMQNPRHLVRRRGQEARLRCSPMKGHSHVYWYRQLPEEGLKFMVYLQKENIIDESGMPKERFSAEFPKEGPSILRIQQVVRGDSAAYFCASSPETGETQYFGPGTRLLVL.

The chain couples TRBV3-1 (or the pseudogene TRBV3-2) to TRBJ1-4, with unresolved D. The V gene's germline CDR1 is LGHDT and CDR2 YNNKEL (reference sequence). There are 13 residues in the CDR3. CDR3 region: CASRVATNEKLFF. In DNA, the CDR3 is TGTGCTTCTCGAGTAGCAACTAATGAAAAACTGTTTTTT.

This chain joins TRBV25-1 and TRBJ2-3; D may correspond to TRBD1 or TRBD2 (5 bases each). CDR3 length equals 15 residues. V lost 0 bases and J lost 0, with 7 bases in between. CDR1 and CDR2 from the germline V gene are MGHDK and SYGVNS. CDR3 in amino acids: CASSEYRESTDTQYF. As DNA, the CDR3 is TGTGCCAGCAGTGAATACAGGGAGAGCACAGATACGCAGTATTTT.

This clone appeared once. The rearrangement joins TRBV10-1 to TRBJ2-5, with unresolved D. This CDR3 is built from 13 residues. In germline, CDR1 is WNHNN, CDR2 SYGVQD (reference sequence). V was shortened by 3 bases and J by 5 bases, with 10 bases between the two germline ends. The CDR3: CASSDNLRETQYF. For the CDR3, the DNA is TGCGCCAGCAGTGACAACTTGAGGGAGACCCAGTACTTC.

This chain connects TRBV6-4 to TRBJ1-2; D not resolved. Germline CDR1 and CDR2: MRHNA and SNTAGT. V shed 2 bases and J shed 3 bases, with 10 bases lying between them. The CDR3 has 14 residues. In nucleotides, the CDR3 is TGTGCCAGCAGTGACCTACACAGATACTATGGCTACACCTTC. It translates to CASSDLHRYYGYTF.

The chain is built from TRBV6-5 and TRBJ1-5, with 10 bases lining up with TRBD1. The CDR3 consists of 15 residues. Germline V gives CDR1 MNHEY, CDR2 SVGAGI. The trim removed 8 bases at V and 3 bases at J, leaving 7 bases unmatched. CDR3 nucleotide sequence: TGTGCCAGCCACCCCGGGACAGGGGACAATCAGCCCCAGCATTTT. The encoded protein is CASHPGTGDNQPQHF.

J is TRBJ2-7 and V is TRBV5-5, with a tentative D call TRBD1 (5 bases). The V and J ends lost 0 bases and 0 bases respectively, with 7 bases between them. CDR3 length: 14 amino acids. Germline CDR1 SGHKS, CDR2 YYEKEE (reference sequence). The CDR3 nucleotides are TGTGCCAGCAGCTTGGGACAGACCTCCTACGAGCAGTACTTC. This translates into CASSLGQTSYEQYF.

The rearrangement links TRBV14 to TRBJ1-2, with 7 nucleotides matching TRBD1. The germline CDR1 and CDR2 sequences are SGHDN and FVKESK. The CDR3 covers 13 residues. V was clipped by 2 bases and J by 7 bases; unmatched bases: 4. CDR3 loop: CASSQQTGAGYTF. DNA of the CDR3: TGTGCCAGCAGCCAACAAACAGGGGCTGGCTACACCTTC.

The rearrangement joins TRBV19 to TRBJ2-7; 9 bases map to TRBD2. The CDR3 is made up of 17 amino acids. From germline, CDR1 is LNHDA and CDR2 SQIVND (reference sequence). The V gene end was trimmed by 7 bases and the J gene end by 4 bases; junction bases not matched to a gene: 17. The CDR3 DNA reads TGTGCCAGTAATAACCTACAGGCGGGGGGGCCGGGGTACGAGCAGTACTTC. Translating it yields CASNNLQAGGPGYEQYF.

The sample holds one count of this clone. The rearrangement uses TRBV11-2 and TRBJ1-1, with TRBD1 matching over 9 bases. Unmatched junction bases numbered 3, after V lost 6 bases and J lost 4 bases. Germline V CDR1 and CDR2: SGHAT, FQNNGV. This CDR3 has 13 amino acids. The CDR3 sequence is CASSGTGFTEAFF. The CDR3 region has the DNA TGTGCCAGCAGTGGGACAGGGTTCACTGAAGCTTTCTTT.

The chain combines TRBV7-8 with TRBJ2-2; D may be TRBD1 (6 bases). Germline loops: CDR1 SGHVS, CDR2 FQNEAQ. The CDR3 has 16 residues. V was pared by 0 bases and J by 7 bases, with 15 bases between. The CDR3 sequence: CASSLAGHWVIGELFF. For the CDR3, the DNA is TGTGCCAGCAGCTTAGCGGGACATTGGGTGATCGGGGAGCTGTTTTTT.

This clone appeared once. The rearrangement joins TRBV4-1 to TRBJ2-7; 7 positions match TRBD1. J lost 3 bases, V lost 1 base, and 3 bases had no gene match. This CDR3 has 14 residues. Looked up from germline, CDR1 is MGHRA and CDR2 is YSYEKL. The CDR3 DNA sequence: TGCGCCAGCAGCCAAGGACAGGGCAACTACGAGCAGTACTTC. Amino acid sequence: CASSQGQGNYEQYF.

This chain joins TRBV19 and TRBJ1-5, with a tentative D call TRBD1 (5 bases). Trimming removed 3 bases from V and 5 bases from J, with 14 bases in between. Germline CDR1 LNHDA, CDR2 SQIVND (reference sequence). This CDR3 has 15 amino acids. CDR3 nucleotides: TGTGCCAGTAGTATCTCCTCCGGGGGTCATCAGCCCCAGCATTTT. Encoded protein: CASSISSGGHQPQHF. The full variable domain, in which reference TRBV19 and TRBJ1-5 provide the parts outside the CDR3, is DGGITQSPKYLFRKEGQNVTLSCEQNLNHDAMYWYRQDPGQGLRLIYYSQIVNDFQKGDIAEGYSVSREKKESFPLTVTSAQKNPTAFYLCASSISSGGHQPQHFGDGTRLSIL.

The chain recombines TRBV5-4 with TRBJ2-3, with 7 bases that match TRBD2. Germline V gene data show CDR1 as SGHNT and CDR2 as YYREEE (reference sequence). J gave up 1 base and V 2 bases, and 4 bases lay outside the gene matches. This CDR3 is built from 15 residues. CDR3 sequence reads: CASSLAGWGTDTQYF. The CDR3 nucleotides are TGTGCCAGCAGCTTAGCGGGGTGGGGCACAGATACGCAGTATTTT.

This clone was seen a handful of times. The rearrangement links TRBV5-4 to TRBJ2-4, with no clear D. The CDR3 runs to 15 residues. The V end lost 3 bases, the J end lost 6 bases, and 16 bases lay between the germline ends. Per the germline V gene, CDR1 is SGHNT and CDR2 is YYREEE (reference sequence). CDR3 nucleotide sequence: TGTGCCAGCAGCTCCCCTAAAGGCGCACCAAACATTCAGTACTTC. Protein product: CASSSPKGAPNIQYF. Complete variable domain (other parts from reference TRBV5-4 and TRBJ2-4): ETGVTQSPTHLIKTRGQQVTLRCSSQSGHNTVSWYQQALGQGPQFIFQYYREEENGRGNFPPRFSGLQFPNYSSELNVNALELDDSALYLCASSSPKGAPNIQYFGAGTRLSVL.